These T cell receptor beta chains were read from a single sample in a study of human T cells and chemical hapten exposure. TCRdb re-called the RACE reads with MiXCR, one entry per CDR3 protein. The sample lists about 69,000 distinct CDR3 sequences; 9% to 12% were seen once. The sample was whole blood, taken in connection with sensitization to the hapten diphenylcyclopropenone (DPC). Receptors originate from a woman between 50 and 59 years old with alopecia areata. Some clones in this sample may be carry-over from other donors' samples. CDR3s include the opening cysteine and the closing phenylalanine or tryptophan. A D gene is named only where the DNA matches it firmly. Rows may omit the clone size; those that give it use once, few, many or a size class.

V gene: TRBV20-1
clone size: many
D gene: TRBD1
J gene: TRBJ1-5
CDR3 protein: CSLQGADDQPQHF
CDR3 DNA: TGCAGTCTACAGGGGGCCGACGATCAGCCCCAGCATTTT

V gene: TRBV7-9
clone size: many
D gene: .
J gene: TRBJ2-1
CDR3 protein: CASSPTSPYNEQFF
CDR3 DNA: TGTGCCAGCAGCCCTACTAGCCCCTACAATGAGCAGTTCTTC

V gene: TRBV5-5
clone size: many
D gene: .
J gene: TRBJ2-1
CDR3 protein: CASSLALDQQFF
CDR3 DNA: TGTGCCAGCAGCTTGGCTCTAGACCAGCAGTTCTTC

V gene: TRBV20-1
clone size: many
D gene: .
J gene: TRBJ2-3
CDR3 protein: CSAWGAGRALTDTQYF
CDR3 DNA: TGCAGTGCTTGGGGGGCAGGGAGGGCCCTAACAGATACGCAGTATTTT

V gene: TRBV28
clone size: many
D gene: TRBD2
J gene: TRBJ2-7
CDR3 protein: CASSSTAGEYF
CDR3 DNA: TGTGCCAGCAGTTCCACTGCGGGAGAGTACTTC

V gene: TRBV7-9
clone size: few
D gene: TRBD1
J gene: TRBJ1-1
CDR3 protein: CASSSSRGESAEAFF
CDR3 DNA: TGTGCCAGCAGCTCGTCCAGGGGGGAGTCGGCTGAAGCTTTCTTT

V gene: TRBV5-1
clone size: many
D gene: .
J gene: TRBJ2-6
CDR3 protein: CASSVQGSTGANVLTF
CDR3 DNA: TGCGCCAGCAGCGTCCAGGGTTCAACCGGGGCCAACGTCCTGACTTTC

V gene: TRBV4-1
clone size: few
D gene: .
J gene: TRBJ2-2
CDR3 protein: CASSQVFGELFF
CDR3 DNA: TGCGCCAGCAGCCAAGTCTTCGGGGAGCTGTTTTTT

V gene: TRBV29-1
clone size: few
D gene: TRBD1
J gene: TRBJ2-2
CDR3 protein: CSVVEGGGGELFF
CDR3 DNA: TGCAGCGTTGTAGAAGGGGGCGGCGGGGAGCTGTTTTTT

V gene: TRBV3-1
clone size: .
D gene: TRBD1
J gene: TRBJ1-1
CDR3 protein: CASSNRGPAEAFF
CDR3 DNA: TGTGCCAGCAGTAACAGGGGGCCGGCTGAAGCTTTCTTT

V gene: TRBV10-3
clone size: .
D gene: .
J gene: TRBJ1-1
CDR3 protein: CAISESGATAEAFF
CDR3 DNA: TGTGCCATCAGTGAGTCGGGGGCGACCGCTGAAGCTTTCTTT

V gene: TRBV6-1
clone size: .
D gene: TRBD2
J gene: TRBJ2-1
CDR3 protein: CASRTSGPNEQFF
CDR3 DNA: TGTGCCAGCAGGACTAGCGGGCCCAATGAGCAGTTCTTC

V gene: TRBV7-2
clone size: many
D gene: .
J gene: TRBJ2-5
CDR3 protein: CASSWTVQETQYF
CDR3 DNA: TGTGCCAGCAGCTGGACAGTCCAAGAGACCCAGTACTTC

V gene: TRBV20-1
clone size: many
D gene: TRBD2
J gene: TRBJ2-7
CDR3 protein: CSATTSGGLYEQYF
CDR3 DNA: TGCAGTGCTACGACTAGCGGGGGACTCTACGAGCAGTACTTC

V gene: TRBV5-8
clone size: .
D gene: .
J gene: TRBJ1-4
CDR3 protein: CASSLAASPGRRNEKLFF
CDR3 DNA: TGTGCCAGCAGCTTGGCCGCTTCCCCGGGCCGGCGGAACGAAAAACTGTTTTTT

V gene: TRBV29-1
clone size: .
D gene: .
J gene: TRBJ2-7
CDR3 protein: CSVDGGNEQYF
CDR3 DNA: TGCAGCGTTGACGGGGGCAACGAGCAGTACTTC

V gene: TRBV7-9
clone size: few
D gene: TRBD1
J gene: TRBJ1-2
CDR3 protein: CASSLTTGEYGYTF
CDR3 DNA: TGTGCCAGCAGCTTAACGACAGGGGAGTATGGCTACACCTTC

V gene: TRBV5-1
clone size: many
D gene: TRBD1
J gene: TRBJ1-6
CDR3 protein: CASHPGQGFLPSNSPLHF
CDR3 DNA: TGCGCCAGCCACCCGGGACAGGGCTTCCTACCTAGCAATTCACCCCTCCACTTT

V gene: TRBV4-2
clone size: few
D gene: .
J gene: TRBJ2-1
CDR3 protein: CASSQEEGNEQFF
CDR3 DNA: TGTGCCAGCAGCCAAGAGGAAGGAAATGAGCAGTTCTTC

V gene: TRBV3-1
clone size: few
D gene: .
J gene: TRBJ2-1
CDR3 protein: CASSHMRDEQFF
CDR3 DNA: TGTGCCAGCAGCCACATGAGGGATGAGCAGTTCTTC

V gene: TRBV11-2
clone size: many
D gene: .
J gene: TRBJ1-1
CDR3 protein: CASSLEVSGHRMNTEAFF
CDR3 DNA: TGTGCCAGCAGCTTAGAGGTGTCGGGACACCGGATGAACACTGAAGCTTTCTTT

V gene: TRBV12-5
clone size: many
D gene: TRBD1
J gene: TRBJ2-5
CDR3 protein: CASAAGQVLQETQYF
CDR3 DNA: TGTGCTAGTGCCGCGGGACAGGTGCTCCAAGAGACCCAGTACTTC

V gene: TRBV7-9
clone size: many
D gene: .
J gene: TRBJ2-5
CDR3 protein: CASSLGAPQETQYF
CDR3 DNA: TGTGCCAGCAGCTTAGGGGCACCTCAAGAGACCCAGTACTTC

V gene: TRBV21-1
clone size: few
D gene: .
J gene: TRBJ2-5
CDR3 protein: CASSKVQQNQETQYF
CDR3 DNA: TGTGCCAGCAGCAAAGTACAACAGAACCAAGAGACCCAGTACTTC

V gene: TRBV29-1
clone size: .
D gene: .
J gene: TRBJ2-4
CDR3 protein: CSVEEGGILAKNIQYF
CDR3 DNA: TGCAGCGTTGAAGAAGGGGGGATTCTAGCCAAAAACATTCAGTACTTC

V gene: TRBV9
clone size: many
D gene: .
J gene: TRBJ1-1
CDR3 protein: CASSVDLLGGMNTEAFF
CDR3 DNA: TGTGCCAGCAGCGTAGACTTATTGGGGGGGATGAACACTGAAGCTTTCTTT

V gene: TRBV11-2
clone size: many
D gene: .
J gene: TRBJ1-1
CDR3 protein: CASSFTDGWNTEAFF
CDR3 DNA: TGTGCCAGCAGCTTTACGGATGGGTGGAACACTGAAGCTTTCTTT

V gene: TRBV20-1
clone size: many
D gene: .
J gene: TRBJ2-5
CDR3 protein: CSASTLQHSVQETQYF
CDR3 DNA: TGCAGTGCTTCTACCTTACAACACAGCGTCCAAGAGACCCAGTACTTC

V gene: TRBV5-6
clone size: few
D gene: TRBD2
J gene: TRBJ2-7
CDR3 protein: CASSLTTSGIFYEQYF
CDR3 DNA: TGTGCCAGCAGCTTGACCACTAGCGGGATCTTCTACGAGCAGTACTTC

V gene: TRBV29-1
clone size: many
D gene: TRBD2
J gene: TRBJ2-7
CDR3 protein: CSVFSPSGVYYEQYF
CDR3 DNA: TGCAGCGTTTTCTCTCCCAGCGGGGTATACTACGAGCAGTACTTC

V gene: TRBV29-1
clone size: few
D gene: .
J gene: TRBJ2-2
CDR3 protein: CSAAHNANTGELFF
CDR3 DNA: TGCAGCGCGGCCCACAACGCGAACACCGGGGAGCTGTTTTTT